This T cell receptor (beta chain) came from a study of blood T cell repertoires in COVID-19 (dated by TCRdb to the early 2020s). With regard to the full study: Samples from collaborators originated in the United States, Italy and Spain and spanned both the acute and convalescent phases of COVID-19. Where available, HLA class I and class II types were taken from metadata supplied by the sample provider and were not determined by assay-based typing. Samples came from the ongoing ImmuneRACE study (first 160 participants) plus 1,254 subjects from 6 global collaborators. Sample metadata almost always included a de-identified subject ID, COVID-19 status, age in years and sex. The material from the prospective study consisted of cDNA or gDNA derived from T cells, B-cell-depleted T cells, or PBMCs. Subjects who had been exposed to COVID-19, were actively infected with it, or had recovered from it provided the deeply sampled blood TCRbeta repertoires that made up the dataset. The repertoires were made available in a free public database intended to serve as a resource for research on the immune response to SARS-CoV-2. What the work shows at the level of the full study, not this receptor alone: Clinical and demographic metadata were provided uncurated, with the amount varying by source and participant.

From cysteine to phenylalanine, the CDR3 is 15 amino acids long. Of all the DNA, just the CDR3 is kept, 45 bases in frame from base 1. V and J lose 5 bases and 0 bases, and a span of 13 bases separates them. Via the germline V gene (reference sequence), CDR1 is LGHDT and CDR2 YNNKEL. Whole blood was collected in K2EDTA tubes by collaborating institutions according to the institutions' own protocols. Collaborator samples were shipped for TCRbeta analysis as frozen whole blood, isolated PBMCs, or DNA extracted from either sample type. The immunoSEQ Assay, a bias-controlled multiplex PCR, was used to amplify TCRbeta CDR3 regions from genomic DNA. Under the source paper's analysis protocol: Nucleated cell counts per sample were estimated from amplification of reference gene primers within the assay. Sequence reads were collapsed and filtered to measure the absolute abundance of every unique TCRbeta CDR3 rearrangement. For each sample, productive Simpson clonality was calculated by taking the square root of Simpson's diversity index across productive rearrangements. What TCRdb holds here is the immuneACCESS table cut down to in-frame rearrangements. Part of the clones is not present; checked against another copy, under half of the missing clones reflect an unresolved V gene, and the others are unexplained. V and J calls and clone size are given by that table; D and trimming were obtained from the DNA. This sample gives more than 35,000 clones in total; approximately 88% of them show up just once. Together, the top ten hold roughly 14% of the sample.

Of note for this clone: Its antigen has not been determined. It has no much larger one-base neighbor in the sample; base qualities were not kept.

The sequence derives from a man aged 50 to 60 with active or convalescent COVID-19. The chain uses TRBV3-1 (or the pseudogene TRBV3-2) and TRBJ1-2; confidence is insufficient to name the D gene. Specimen: peripheral blood. The CDR3 protein is CASSMYLGTNYGYTF. The nucleotide sequence reads as follows: TGTGCCAGCAGCATGTATCTCGGGACTAACTATGGCTACACCTTC.